Below, 13 T cell receptor beta chains from the same sample are listed, as sequenced in a study of T cell repertoires in cytomegalovirus infection. No cognate antigen is known for these TCRs. TCRdb ran MiXCR on the reads and lists one entry per CDR3 protein. This table has about 900,000 distinct CDR3 sequences, less than 35% appearing once. The sequences come from cultured CD8+ T cells from PBMCs, collected from culture after CMV antigen stimulation. The receptors stem from a human donor in good health (CMV status not recorded). Some clones in this sample may be carry-over from other donors' samples.

For the CDR3, the DNA is TGTGCCAGCAGTTACAGCCAGCGGACCTCCTACAATGAGCAGTTCTTC. Translation: CASSYSQRTSYNEQFF. The rearrangement joins TRBV6-8 to TRBJ2-1; possibly TRBD2 for D (5 bases). Germline CDR1 MNHGY, CDR2 SAAAGT. Between the trimmed V and J ends, which lost 2 bases and 0 bases, there was a span of 11 bases. The CDR3 has 16 residues.

In DNA, the CDR3 is TGTGCCAGCAAGGACAGGGGGTTAAATCAGCCCCAGCATTTT. Translation gives CASKDRGLNQPQHF. The J gene is TRBJ1-5, the V gene TRBV18, with 10 nucleotides matching TRBD1. Germline values: CDR1 KGHSH, CDR2 LQKENI. This CDR3 spans 14 amino acids. J lost 4 bases, V lost 8 bases, and 5 bases had no gene match.

J is TRBJ1-2 and V is TRBV9; tentative D call: TRBD1 (5 bases). CDR1 is SGDLS, CDR2 YYNGEE, per germline. The CDR3 is 15 amino acids. Trimming removed 0 bases at V and 7 bases at J, with 16 bases between. The CDR3 DNA reads as TGTGCCAGCAGCGTAGAGGCTGGTCAGGGTACTGGCTACACCTTC. Protein product: CASSVEAGQGTGYTF.

Ten or more counts support this clonotype. The chain combines TRBV10-3 with TRBJ2-5, with D tentatively TRBD1 (5 bases). V was shortened by 4 bases and J by 3 bases, with 9 bases between the two germline ends. The CDR3 sequence is 13 residues long. Germline loops: CDR1 ENHRY, CDR2 SYGVKD. The CDR3 nucleotides read TGTGCCATCAGTGGGAGCAGGGAAGAGACCCAGTACTTC. Amino acid sequence: CAISGSREETQYF.

V gene TRBV4-1 combines with J gene TRBJ1-4; 8 bases map to TRBD1. V lost 0 bases and J lost 7; bases outside the gene matches: 7. Germline-derived CDR1 and CDR2 are MGHRA and YSYEKL. The CDR3 runs to 16 residues. The CDR3 DNA reads as TGCGCCAGCAGCCAAGATCTCCCAGGGGGCTCTGAAAAACTGTTTTTT. Its protein is CASSQDLPGGSEKLFF.

There are a few counts of this clonotype. The CDR3 loop reads CSVERRGDTEAFF. The CDR3 DNA follows: TGCAGCGTTGAAAGGCGAGGGGACACTGAAGCTTTCTTT. The chain combines TRBV29-1 with TRBJ1-1; tentatively, D is TRBD1 (5 bases). V was clipped by 2 bases and J by 3 bases, with 10 bases between them. The germline CDR1 and CDR2 sequences are SQVTM and ANQGSEA. The CDR3 has 13 residues.

The V and J genes are TRBV24-1 and TRBJ2-3; the D is unclear. With 1 base removed from V and 5 bases from J, the gap between germline ends came to 15 bases. Looked up from germline, CDR1 is KGHDR and CDR2 is SFDVKD. The CDR3 length is 16 residues. The CDR3 bases are TGTGCCACCAGTGATTTAGCCCAGCCCTTCGGAGATACGCAGTATTTT. Translated, it gives CATSDLAQPFGDTQYF.

This clonotype was detected only a few times. The rearrangement uses TRBV7-6 and TRBJ2-3; 8 nucleotides match TRBD2. Germline V gene data show CDR1 as SGHVS and CDR2 as FNYEAQ. The CDR3 has 16 amino acids. J lost 2 bases, V lost 5 bases, and 9 bases had no gene match. CDR3 in DNA: TGTGCCAGCAGCCTTAGGGTAGCGGGGTACACAGATACGCAGTATTTT. Protein sequence: CASSLRVAGYTDTQYF.

The chain employs TRBV24-1 and TRBJ2-7; 10 bases line up with TRBD1. The J segment lost 3 bases and the V segment lost 9 bases, leaving 7 bases of the junction unmatched. This CDR3 comprises 14 residues. Germline CDR1 KGHDR, CDR2 SFDVKD. The CDR3 DNA reads as TGTGCCACCTATATCTGGACAGGGGGCTACGAGCAGTACGTC. Protein: CATYIWTGGYEQYV.

This clonotype was detected a few times. V usage is TRBV7-6 and J usage is TRBJ2-7, with D possibly being TRBD1 (6 bases). Per germline, CDR1 SGHVS and CDR2 FNYEAQ. There are 15 residues in the CDR3. V lost 5 bases and J lost 0, with 14 bases in between. CDR3: CASSEGHLGSYEQYF. DNA for the CDR3: TGTGCCAGCAGCGAGGGACATCTCGGCTCCTACGAGCAGTACTTC.

The chain carries TRBV28 and TRBJ2-7; tentative D call: TRBD1 (5 bases). V was cut by 7 bases and J by 5 bases, with 18 bases left in between. The germline CDR1 and CDR2 sequences are MDHEN and SYDVKM. There are 14 residues in the CDR3. The CDR3: CASIKRGTFHEQYV. CDR3 sequence (DNA): TGTGCCAGCATCAAAAGGGGAACGTTCCACGAGCAGTACGTC.

The chain recombines TRBV6-5 with TRBJ1-2, with a weak D call TRBD1 (6 bases). Trimming shortened V by 5 bases and J by 2 bases, and 21 bases separated the two germline ends. This CDR3 has 17 amino acids. Germline-derived CDR1 and CDR2 are MNHEY and SVGAGI. The CDR3 nucleotides read TGTGCCAGCAGTCCAACACCTACAGGGCACCGCAACTATGGCTACACCTTC. Amino acids: CASSPTPTGHRNYGYTF.

This clonotype was counted only a few times. The chain recombines TRBV7-9 with TRBJ2-3, with a tentative D call TRBD2 (5 bases). CDR3 length: 13 residues. The V gene's germline CDR1 is SEHNR and CDR2 FQNEAQ (reference sequence). With 5 bases removed from V and 5 bases from J, the gap between germline ends came to 11 bases. The CDR3 spells CASSGERGDTQYF. The CDR3 DNA reads as TGTGCCAGCAGCGGGGAACGGGGAGATACGCAGTATTTT.